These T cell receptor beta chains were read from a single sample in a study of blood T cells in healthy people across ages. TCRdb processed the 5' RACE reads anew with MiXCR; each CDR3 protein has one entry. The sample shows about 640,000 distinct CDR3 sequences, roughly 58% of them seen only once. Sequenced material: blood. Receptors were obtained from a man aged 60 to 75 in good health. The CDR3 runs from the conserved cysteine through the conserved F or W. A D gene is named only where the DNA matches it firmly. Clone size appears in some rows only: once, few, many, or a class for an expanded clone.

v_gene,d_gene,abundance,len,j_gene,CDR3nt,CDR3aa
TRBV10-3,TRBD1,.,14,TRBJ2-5,TGTGCCATCAGTGGACAGGGGCACCAAGAGACCCAGTACTTC,CAISGQGHQETQYF
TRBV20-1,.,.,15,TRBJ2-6,TGCAGTGCTAGAGAAGCAGGGGCTGGGGCCAACGTCCTGACTTTC,CSAREAGAGANVLTF
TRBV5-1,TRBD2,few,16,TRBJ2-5,TGCGCCAGCAGCTTGGCCAGCGGGGGAATCCTGGAGACCCAGTACTTC,CASSLASGGILETQYF
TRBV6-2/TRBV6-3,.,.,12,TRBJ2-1,TGTGCCAGCAGTTACCGGTCGGGTGAGCAGTTCTTC,CASSYRSGEQFF
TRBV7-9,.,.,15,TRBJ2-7,TGTGCCAGCAGCCCCCGGGGCGGGACCAACTACGAGCAGTACTTC,CASSPRGGTNYEQYF
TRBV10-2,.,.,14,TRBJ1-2,TGCGCCAGCAGTTGGGGGGCGCGGGACTATGGCTACACCTTC,CASSWGARDYGYTF
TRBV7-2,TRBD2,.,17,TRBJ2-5,TGTGCCAGCAGCTGGAGGACTAGCGGGGGGGCCCAAGAGACCCAGTACTTC,CASSWRTSGGAQETQYF
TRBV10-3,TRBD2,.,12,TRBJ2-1,TGTGCCACCCGGACTAGTAGCTATGAGCAGTTCTTC,CATRTSSYEQFF
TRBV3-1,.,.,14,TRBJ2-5,TGTGCCAGCAGCCTTCAAATGGGACACGGGACCCAGTACTTC,CASSLQMGHGTQYF
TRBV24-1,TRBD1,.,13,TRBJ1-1,TGTGCCACCAGGCCCGGACAGGGTGGTGAAGCTTTCTTT,CATRPGQGGEAFF
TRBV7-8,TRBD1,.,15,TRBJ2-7,TGTGCCAGCAGCTTGAGGACAGGCTACTCCTACGAGCAGTACTTC,CASSLRTGYSYEQYF
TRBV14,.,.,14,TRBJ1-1,TGTGCCAGCAGCCAGTGGACAGCGAACACTGAAGCTTTCTTT,CASSQWTANTEAFF
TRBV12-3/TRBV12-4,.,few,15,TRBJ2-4,TGTGCCAGCAGTTCTCCGACGGTAGCCAAAAACATTCAGTACTTC,CASSSPTVAKNIQYF
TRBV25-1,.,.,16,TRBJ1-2,TGTGCCAGCAGTGAATTTTCGACAGGCACTAACTATGGCTACACCTTC,CASSEFSTGTNYGYTF
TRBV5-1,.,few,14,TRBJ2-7,TGCGCCAGCAGCCTAACAGGGCTAGGCGACGAGCAGTACTTC,CASSLTGLGDEQYF
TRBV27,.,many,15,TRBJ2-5,TGTGCCAGCCGCCCATGGGGAACGGGGGCGGAGACCCAGTACTTC,CASRPWGTGAETQYF
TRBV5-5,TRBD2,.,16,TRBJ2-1,TGTGCCAGCAGCCGGACTAGCGGGGGGGTTTGGGGTGAGCAGTTCTTC,CASSRTSGGVWGEQFF
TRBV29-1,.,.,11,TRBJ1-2,TGCAGCGTCGAAGACAGCCATGGCTACACCTTC,CSVEDSHGYTF
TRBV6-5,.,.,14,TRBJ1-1,TGTGCCAGCAATTACGCCGGGACAAACACTGAAGCTTTCTTT,CASNYAGTNTEAFF
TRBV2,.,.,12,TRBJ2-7,TGTGCCAGCGCGATCGAACGCTACGAGCAGTACTTC,CASAIERYEQYF
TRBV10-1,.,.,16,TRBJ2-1,TGCGCCAGCAGTGAGGGTTCGGGGGGCCGCGAGCATGAGCAGTTCTTC,CASSEGSGGREHEQFF
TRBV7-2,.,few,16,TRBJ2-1,TGTGCCAGCAGCTTAGCGCCGGGGGCCTCCTACAATGAGCAGTTCTTC,CASSLAPGASYNEQFF
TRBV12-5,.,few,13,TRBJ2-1,TGTGCTAGTGGTTCCCTCCTAGGCAATGAGCAGTTCTTC,CASGSLLGNEQFF
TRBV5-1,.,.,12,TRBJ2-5,TGCGCCGGCAGCTTGGTGGGGGAGACCCAGTACTTC,CAGSLVGETQYF
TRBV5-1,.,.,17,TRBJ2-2,TGCGCCAGCAGCTTAGCCACTCCGGGGTTGTCGACCGGGGAGCTGTTTTTT,CASSLATPGLSTGELFF
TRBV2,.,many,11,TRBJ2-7,TGTGCCAGCAGTGTAGATCACGAGCAGTACTTC,CASSVDHEQYF
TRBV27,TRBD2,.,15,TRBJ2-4,TGTGCCAGCAGTTCTCCGGGACTAGGGAAAAACATTCAGTACTTC,CASSSPGLGKNIQYF
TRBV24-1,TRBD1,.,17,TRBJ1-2,TGTGCCACCAGTGGACCAGACCCGGGACAGGGAAACTATGGCTACACCTTC,CATSGPDPGQGNYGYTF
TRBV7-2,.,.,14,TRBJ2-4,TGTGCCAGCAGCTTACCTGTAGCCAAAAACATTCAGTACTTC,CASSLPVAKNIQYF
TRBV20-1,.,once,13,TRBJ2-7,TGCAGTGCTAGGGACAGCAGCTCCTACGAGCAGTACTTC,CSARDSSSYEQYF
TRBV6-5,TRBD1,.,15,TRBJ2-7,TGTGCCAGCAGTTACTCGACAGGGCCGTACTACGAGCAGTACTTC,CASSYSTGPYYEQYF
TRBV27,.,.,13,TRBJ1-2,TGTGCCAGCAGTTCGACGGGCTCGCATGGCTACACCTTC,CASSSTGSHGYTF
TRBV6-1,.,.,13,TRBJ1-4,TGTGCCAGCGCCGCAGGGAGGAATGAAAAACTGTTTTTT,CASAAGRNEKLFF
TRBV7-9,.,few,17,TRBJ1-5,TGTGCCAGCAGCCGGGGAACAGGGAGAGATAGCAATCAGCCCCAGCATTTT,CASSRGTGRDSNQPQHF
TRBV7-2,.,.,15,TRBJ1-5,TGTGCCAGCAGCCCCCGGGGGGTGAGCAATCAGCCCCAGCATTTT,CASSPRGVSNQPQHF